This TCR beta chain is from a study of blood T cell repertoires in COVID-19. CDR1 is LNHNV and CDR2 is YYDKDF in the germline V gene (reference sequence). The CDR3 consists of 16 residues. V lost 4 bases, J lost 8 bases, and 23 bases lay in between. Sequencing was performed with immunoSEQ multiplex PCR; in TCRdb, only in-frame clones are kept and a portion is missing. Seen here are some 140,000 clones, less than 90% observed once, and the top ten hold 15% to 20%. V gene TRBV15 combines with J gene TRBJ1-2, with D maybe TRBD1 (5 bases). The sequence was obtained from a man aged 30 to 45 who had recovered from COVID-19. The sample comprised PBMCs or T cells enriched from blood (not recorded which). The CDR3 DNA follows: TGTGCCACCAGCACGGCCCTGCGGGGGGGAATGGGAGGCTACACCTTC. This translates into CATSTALRGGMGGYTF.